A selection of T cell receptor beta chains follows, all from one sample in a study of OX40 agonist ivuxolimab in advanced cancers. Libraries were prepared by immunoSEQ multiplex PCR; TCRdb keeps only in-frame clonotypes and omits some of them. The repertoire holds approximately 89,000 clones, with 87% as singletons. The source was CD4+ or CD8+ T cells sorted from blood, collected in a trial of the OX40 agonist ivuxolimab. These receptors were obtained from an adult with an advanced solid tumor such as melanoma, head and neck, liver or kidney cancer. Each CDR3 is given with its conserved first and last residue. The D gene is left open where the match is weak. Expanded clones get a size class; other rows say once, few or many, or leave the size out.

once	TRBV5-1	-	TRBJ1-2	CASLGSGAHGGYTF	TGCGCCAGCCTCGGTTCGGGGGCGCACGGTGGCTACACCTTC
-	TRBV2	TRBD2	TRBJ2-3	CASREGLAGGQNTQYF	TGTGCCAGCAGAGAGGGACTAGCGGGGGGGCAGAATACGCAGTATTTT
-	TRBV27	TRBD2	TRBJ2-3	CASRRFGTSGGAKGGTDTQYF	TGTGCCAGCAGAAGATTCGGGACTAGCGGGGGGGCTAAGGGAGGCACAGATACGCAGTATTTT
-	TRBV29-1	-	TRBJ2-1	CSVGVGAAGGDEQFF	TGCAGCGTTGGCGTTGGAGCGGCAGGGGGGGATGAGCAGTTCTTC
-	TRBV11-2	TRBD1	TRBJ1-2	CASSTPGQWWGYTF	TGTGCCAGCAGCACACCGGGACAGTGGTGGGGCTACACCTTC
-	TRBV19	TRBD1	TRBJ2-2	CASSDPGTGVRGELFF	TGTGCCAGTAGCGACCCCGGGACAGGGGTGCGCGGGGAGCTGTTTTTT
-	TRBV27	TRBD2	TRBJ2-1	CASRRGGAHNEQFF	TGTGCCAGCAGACGGGGGGGGGCCCACAATGAGCAGTTCTTC
once	TRBV11-2	-	TRBJ2-2	CASSQSIVGGRGYTGELFF	TGTGCCAGCAGCCAATCCATAGTGGGGGGAAGAGGGTACACCGGGGAGCTGTTTTTT
-	TRBV7-2	TRBD1	TRBJ2-2	CASRPGTGSGELFF	TGTGCCAGCAGACCAGGGACAGGCTCCGGGGAGCTGTTTTTT
-	TRBV5-4	-	TRBJ2-2	CASRLSVFGNTGELFF	TGTGCCAGCAGACTTAGTGTGTTCGGGAACACCGGGGAGCTGTTTTTT
once	TRBV6-1	TRBD1	TRBJ2-1	CASSEPGQGANEQFF	TGTGCCAGCAGTGAACCGGGACAGGGGGCCAATGAGCAGTTCTTC
-	TRBV2	-	TRBJ2-3	CASSEALGRDTQYF	TGTGCCAGCAGTGAAGCGTTAGGCCGAGATACGCAGTATTTT
-	TRBV7-9	-	TRBJ2-2	CASSEDLGATGELFF	TGTGCCAGCAGCGAGGACCTTGGGGCCACCGGGGAGCTGTTTTTT
-	TRBV6-5	-	TRBJ1-5	CASSQHKNQPQHF	TGTGCCAGCAGTCAACACAAGAATCAGCCCCAGCATTTT
-	TRBV6-5	-	TRBJ1-3	CASRAGNTIYF	TGTGCCAGCAGGGCTGGAAACACCATATATTTT
few	TRBV19	-	TRBJ1-5	CASRERSNQPQHF	TGTGCCAGCAGGGAGAGAAGCAATCAGCCCCAGCATTTT
-	TRBV5-4	-	TRBJ2-5	CASSGLGTEETQYF	TGTGCCAGCAGCGGACTCGGGACGGAAGAGACCCAGTACTTC
-	TRBV5-1	-	TRBJ1-4	CASSEETGGWEKLFF	TGCGCCAGCAGCGAGGAAACGGGGGGCTGGGAAAAACTGTTTTTT
-	TRBV7-6	-	TRBJ2-7	CASSLGGSHSYEQYF	TGTGCCAGCAGCTTGGGAGGCAGCCATTCCTACGAGCAGTACTTC
-	TRBV4-1	-	TRBJ2-3	CASSQDQASTGTQYF	TGCGCCAGCAGCCAAGATCAGGCTAGCACAGGTACGCAGTATTTT
-	TRBV28	-	TRBJ1-1	CASSTHTEAFF	TGTGCCAGCAGTACACACACTGAAGCTTTCTTT
-	TRBV6-4	-	TRBJ2-1	CASSLLVGEYNEQFF	TGTGCCAGCAGTCTACTAGTGGGGGAGTACAATGAGCAGTTCTTC
-	TRBV5-1	-	TRBJ2-2	CASSWSKSDFGYTGELFF	TGCGCCAGCAGCTGGTCTAAATCGGATTTTGGCTACACCGGGGAGCTGTTTTTT
-	TRBV7-8	TRBD1	TRBJ2-2	CASSRRTGEYTGELFF	TGTGCCAGCAGCCGCAGGACAGGGGAGTACACCGGGGAGCTGTTTTTT
-	TRBV6-1	-	TRBJ2-1	CASHKGLTYNEQFF	TGTGCCAGTCATAAGGGACTTACCTACAATGAGCAGTTCTTC
-	TRBV6-1	-	TRBJ1-5	CASRTASNQPQHF	TGTGCCAGCCGGACAGCTAGCAATCAGCCCCAGCATTTT
-	TRBV4-1	TRBD1	TRBJ2-2	CASSRPGQHTGELFF	TGCGCCAGCAGCCGGCCGGGACAGCACACCGGAGAGCTGTTTTTT
-	TRBV19	TRBD1	TRBJ2-7	CASSPGTVYEQYF	TGTGCCAGTAGTCCCGGGACAGTCTACGAGCAGTACTTC
-	TRBV7-9	-	TRBJ1-1	CASSSLEPGRTEAFF	TGTGCCAGCAGCTCCCTCGAACCGGGGCGCACTGAAGCTTTCTTT
-	TRBV2	-	TRBJ1-1	CASSEFSSYTEAFF	TGTGCCAGCAGTGAGTTTTCATCCTACACTGAAGCTTTCTTT
-	TRBV7-8	-	TRBJ1-1	CASSARAGTQNTEAFF	TGTGCCAGCAGCGCGAGGGCCGGGACACAGAACACTGAAGCTTTCTTT
-	TRBV25-1	-	TRBJ2-6	CASSESGFSGANVLTF	TGTGCCAGCAGTGAATCAGGCTTTTCTGGGGCCAACGTCCTGACTTTC
-	TRBV19	-	TRBJ2-7	CASNPGQTYEQYF	TGTGCCAGTAACCCCGGACAGACCTACGAGCAGTACTTC
-	TRBV9	TRBD1	TRBJ1-3	CASSITPGQAQDIYF	TGTGCCAGCAGCATAACCCCTGGACAGGCGCAAGACATATATTTT
-	TRBV28	-	TRBJ1-3	CASSPYRERGNTIYF	TGTGCCAGCAGTCCCTACAGGGAACGCGGAAACACCATATATTTT
-	TRBV5-1	TRBD2	TRBJ2-3	CASSLRQVGGTDTQYF	TGCGCCAGCAGCTTGCGGCAAGTGGGGGGGACAGATACGCAGTATTTT
-	TRBV28	-	TRBJ1-2	CASTPSPDENRYTF	TGTGCCAGCACCCCAAGCCCTGATGAAAATAGGTACACCTTC
-	TRBV5-4	-	TRBJ1-2	CASSFVGGTYGYTF	TGTGCCAGCAGCTTCGTGGGGGGAACCTATGGCTACACCTTC
-	TRBV6-5	-	TRBJ2-7	CASSTTGRNYEQYF	TGTGCCAGCAGTACCACCGGTAGAAACTACGAGCAGTACTTC
-	TRBV27	-	TRBJ1-5	CASSFQTNQPQHF	TGTGCCAGCAGTTTCCAGACCAATCAGCCCCAGCATTTT
once	TRBV28	TRBD1	TRBJ2-7	CASLQGTYEQYF	TGTGCCAGCTTACAGGGGACCTACGAGCAGTACTTC
-	TRBV7-9	TRBD1	TRBJ2-7	CASSPRDRVNEQYF	TGTGCCAGCAGCCCGCGGGACAGGGTGAACGAGCAGTACTTC
-	TRBV5-1	-	TRBJ2-6	CASSPFSGANVLTF	TGCGCCAGCAGCCCCTTCTCTGGGGCCAACGTCCTGACTTTC
-	TRBV9	-	TRBJ1-1	CASSDRKGGPDSTEAFF	TGTGCCAGCAGCGACAGAAAAGGGGGGCCAGATTCGACTGAAGCTTTCTTT
-	TRBV18	-	TRBJ2-1	CASSPPVAKRAYNEQFF	TGTGCCAGCTCACCACCGGTGGCCAAACGCGCCTACAATGAGCAGTTCTTC
-	TRBV18	-	TRBJ2-3	CASSPRTGTDTQYF	TGTGCCAGCTCACCAAGGACAGGCACAGATACGCAGTATTTT
-	TRBV5-1	TRBD2	TRBJ2-3	CASSQRGETDTQYF	TGCGCCAGCAGCCAGCGGGGGGAAACAGATACGCAGTATTTT
-	TRBV7-3	-	TRBJ2-5	CASSYQGGQETQYF	TGTGCCAGCAGCTATCAGGGGGGGCAAGAGACCCAGTACTTC
-	TRBV7-3	TRBD1	TRBJ1-5	CASSSQGNQPQHF	TGTGCCAGCAGCTCACAGGGGAATCAGCCCCAGCATTTT
few	TRBV6-5	-	TRBJ1-1	CASSYSGTTNTEAFF	TGTGCCAGCAGTTACTCGGGGACAACGAACACTGAAGCTTTCTTT
once	TRBV10-3	TRBD1	TRBJ1-1	CAINRDRATEAFF	TGTGCCATCAACCGGGACAGGGCGACTGAAGCTTTCTTT
once	TRBV5-5	TRBD1	TRBJ2-7	CASSYGDREFGEQYF	TGTGCCAGCAGTTATGGGGACAGGGAATTTGGCGAGCAGTACTTC
once	TRBV28	TRBD1	TRBJ2-2	CASSDRGRKAGELFF	TGTGCCAGCAGCGACAGGGGGCGAAAGGCCGGGGAGCTGTTTTTT
-	TRBV14	-	TRBJ1-1	CASSPGARSMNTEAFF	TGTGCCAGCAGCCCCGGGGCACGGAGCATGAACACTGAAGCTTTCTTT